This T cell receptor beta chain was sequenced in a study of blood T cell repertoires in COVID-19 (dated by TCRdb to about 2020). For the study in its entirety: Collaborator samples came from the United States, Italy and Spain and covered acute and convalescent phases of COVID-19. The prospective study material was composed of cDNA or gDNA derived from T cells, B-cell-depleted T cells, or PBMCs. Deeply sampled blood TCRbeta repertoires from subjects exposed to, actively infected with, or recovered from COVID-19 were included in the dataset. The repertoires were released in a freely available public database intended as a resource for research on the immune response to SARS-CoV-2. Samples were obtained from the ongoing ImmuneRACE study (first 160 participants) and from about 1,300 subjects provided by 6 global collaborators. A de-identified subject ID, COVID-19 status, age in years and sex were almost always included in the sample metadata. Where HLA class I and class II types were available, the types were taken from metadata supplied by the sample provider, not from assay-based typing. What the study reported, not specific to this receptor: The quantity of clinical and demographic metadata differed by source and by participant and was supplied without curation.

TCRbeta CDR3 regions were amplified from genomic DNA using the immunoSEQ Assay, a bias-controlled multiplex PCR. In the authors' own workflow: Nucleated cell counts per sample were estimated from amplification of reference gene primers within the assay. To quantify the absolute abundance of each unique TCRbeta CDR3 rearrangement, sequence reads were collapsed and filtered. Productive Simpson clonality was computed per sample as the square root of Simpson's diversity index over productive rearrangements. TCRdb's version of the immuneACCESS table is confined to in-frame rearrangements and falls short of the full clone set. An unresolved V gene accounts for under half of the shortfall where checked; the remainder is of unknown origin. Clone size and the V and J calls come from that table; the DNA yielded D and trimming. Recorded for this sample are about 360,000 clones; about 88% of them occurred a single time. The top ten constitute about 7.6% of the sample.

The germline V gene (reference sequence) yields MNHNY for CDR1 and SVGAGI for CDR2. From the cysteine through the phenylalanine, the CDR3 covers 14 amino acids. Here the CDR3 DNA is all that survives: 42 bases in frame from base 1. V and J are truncated by 4 bases and 1 base respectively, leaving an intervening sequence of 10 bases. This clone was seen just once. Its antigen remains undetermined. Base qualities are not at hand, and no much larger clone is one base apart. One collaborating source in Seattle enrolled patients while the patients were actively infected and followed the patients over time throughout the course of disease. Each collaborating institution followed its own protocols to collect whole blood in K2EDTA tubes. For TCRbeta analysis, collaborators shipped samples as frozen whole blood, isolated PBMCs, or DNA extracted from either of those sample types.

The chain was built from TRBV6-6 and TRBJ1-1; a tentative D call is TRBD1 (6 bases match). This TCR was sampled from a woman aged 60-75 years with COVID-19, enrolled during active disease. Sequencing was done on a sample of peripheral blood. Here the CDR3 is given as CASSSGAQNTEAFF. The nucleotide sequence is given as TGTGCCAGCAGTTCAGGGGCGCAGAACACTGAAGCTTTCTTT.